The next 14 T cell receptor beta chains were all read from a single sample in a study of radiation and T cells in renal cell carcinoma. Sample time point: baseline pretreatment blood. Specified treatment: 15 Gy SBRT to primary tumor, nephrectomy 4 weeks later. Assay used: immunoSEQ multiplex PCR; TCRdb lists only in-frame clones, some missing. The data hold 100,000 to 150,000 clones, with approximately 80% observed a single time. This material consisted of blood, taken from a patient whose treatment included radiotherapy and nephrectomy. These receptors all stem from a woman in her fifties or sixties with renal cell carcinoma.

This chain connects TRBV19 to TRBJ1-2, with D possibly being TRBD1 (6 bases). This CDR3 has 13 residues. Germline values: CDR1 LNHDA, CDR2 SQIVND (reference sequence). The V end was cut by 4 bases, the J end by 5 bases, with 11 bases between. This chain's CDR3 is CASSTSGVYGYTF. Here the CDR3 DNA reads TGTGCCAGTAGTACCTCAGGGGTATATGGCTACACCTTC.

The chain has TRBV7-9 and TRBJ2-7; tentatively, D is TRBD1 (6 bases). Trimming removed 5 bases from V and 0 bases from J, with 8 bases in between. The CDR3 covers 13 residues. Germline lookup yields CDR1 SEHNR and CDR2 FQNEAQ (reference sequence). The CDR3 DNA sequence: TGTGCCAGCAGCCCGGACAGCTCCTACGAGCAGTACTTC. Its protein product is CASSPDSSYEQYF.

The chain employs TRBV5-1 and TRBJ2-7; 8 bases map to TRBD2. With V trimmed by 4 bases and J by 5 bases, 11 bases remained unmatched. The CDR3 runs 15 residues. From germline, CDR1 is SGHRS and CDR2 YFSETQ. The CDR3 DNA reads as TGCGCCAGCAGCCTCTCCCCGGGGGGGGGTCACGAGCAGTACTTC. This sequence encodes CASSLSPGGGHEQYF.

The CDR3 protein is CASSGQGYTGELFF. CDR3 bases: TGTGCCAGCAGTGGACAGGGGTACACCGGGGAGCTGTTTTTT. The chain uses TRBV6-6 and TRBJ2-2; 9 bases line up with TRBD1. There are 14 residues in the CDR3. Germline V gene lookup returns CDR1 MNHNY and CDR2 SVGAGI (reference sequence). Trimming took 5 bases from V and 3 from J; bases not matched to a gene: 1.

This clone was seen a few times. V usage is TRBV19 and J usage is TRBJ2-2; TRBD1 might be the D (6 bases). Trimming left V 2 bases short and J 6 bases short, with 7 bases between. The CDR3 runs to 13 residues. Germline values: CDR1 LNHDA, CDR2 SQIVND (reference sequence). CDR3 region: CASSINRAGELFF. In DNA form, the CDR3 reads TGTGCCAGTAGTATAAACAGGGCCGGGGAGCTGTTTTTT.

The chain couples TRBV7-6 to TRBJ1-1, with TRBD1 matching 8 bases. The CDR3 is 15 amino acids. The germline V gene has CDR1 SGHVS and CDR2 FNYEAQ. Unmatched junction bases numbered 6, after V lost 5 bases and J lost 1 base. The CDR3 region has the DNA TGTGCCAGCAGCGCCCCCGACAGGGGGAACACTGAAGCTTTCTTT. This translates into CASSAPDRGNTEAFF.

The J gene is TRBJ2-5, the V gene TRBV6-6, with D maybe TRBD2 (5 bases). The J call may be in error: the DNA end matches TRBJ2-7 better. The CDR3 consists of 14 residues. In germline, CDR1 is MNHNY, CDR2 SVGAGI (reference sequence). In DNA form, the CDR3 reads TGTGCCAGCAGTCGGACTGATAGCTCCTACGAGCAGTACTTC. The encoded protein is CASSRTDSSYEQYF.

The CDR3 nucleotides are TGTGCCAGCAGCCGACAACGTGAGCAGTACTTC. It encodes CASSRQREQYF. The genes are TRBV6-5 and TRBJ2-7; D call uncertain. The CDR3 is made up of 11 amino acids. Deletions cut 6 bases from V and 7 bases from J, with 10 bases between. The germline V gene encodes CDR1 MNHEY and CDR2 SVGAGI.

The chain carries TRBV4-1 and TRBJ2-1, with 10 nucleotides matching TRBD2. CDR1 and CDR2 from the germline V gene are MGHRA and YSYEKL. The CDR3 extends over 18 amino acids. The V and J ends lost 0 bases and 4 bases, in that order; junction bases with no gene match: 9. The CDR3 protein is CASSQDSLAGEGYNEQFF. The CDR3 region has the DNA TGCGCCAGCAGCCAAGATTCGCTAGCGGGAGAGGGGTACAATGAGCAGTTCTTC.

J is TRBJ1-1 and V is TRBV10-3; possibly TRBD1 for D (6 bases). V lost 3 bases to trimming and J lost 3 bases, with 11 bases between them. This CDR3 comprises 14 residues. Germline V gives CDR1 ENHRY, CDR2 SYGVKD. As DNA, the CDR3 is TGTGCCATCAGTGATAAGGGGGGAGACACTGAAGCTTTCTTT. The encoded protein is CAISDKGGDTEAFF.

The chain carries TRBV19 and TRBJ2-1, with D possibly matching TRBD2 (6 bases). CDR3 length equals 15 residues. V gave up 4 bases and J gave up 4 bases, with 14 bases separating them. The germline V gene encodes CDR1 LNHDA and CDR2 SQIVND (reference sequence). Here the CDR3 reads CASSTDYHQYNEQFF. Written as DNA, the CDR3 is TGTGCCAGTAGTACGGACTACCATCAGTACAATGAGCAGTTCTTC.

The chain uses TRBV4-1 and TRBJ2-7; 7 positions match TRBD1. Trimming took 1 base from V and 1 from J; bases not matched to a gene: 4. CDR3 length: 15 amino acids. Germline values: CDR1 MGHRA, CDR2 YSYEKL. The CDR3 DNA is TGCGCCAGCAGCCAAGGACAGGGCCCGTCCTACGAGCAGTACTTC. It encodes CASSQGQGPSYEQYF.

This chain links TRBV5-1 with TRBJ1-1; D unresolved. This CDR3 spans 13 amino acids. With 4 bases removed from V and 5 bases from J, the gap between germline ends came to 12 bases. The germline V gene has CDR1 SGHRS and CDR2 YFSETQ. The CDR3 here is CASSAVRETEAFF. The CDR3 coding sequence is TGCGCCAGCAGCGCCGTTAGAGAGACTGAAGCTTTCTTT.

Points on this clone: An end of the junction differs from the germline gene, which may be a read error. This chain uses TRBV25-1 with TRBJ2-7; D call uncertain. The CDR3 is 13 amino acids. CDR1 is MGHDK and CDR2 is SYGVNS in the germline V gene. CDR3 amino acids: CASSDYLSHEQYF. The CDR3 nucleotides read TGTGCCAGCAGTGACTATCTCTCCCACGAGCAGTACTTC.